This T cell receptor beta chain was obtained from a study of T-cell reconstitution after alpha-beta-depleted transplantation in children (dated by TCRdb to the mid-2010s). As for the study more broadly: T-cell immune reconstitution after TCRalphabeta/CD19-depleted allogeneic hematopoietic cell transplantation in children was quantitatively tracked in the study by means of TCR repertoire profiling. Study-wide findings and limitations: In some patients, the high TCRbeta diversity seen at day 60 was put down to recipient T cells and intrathymic progenitors that had survived conditioning. The apparently early alphabetaT-cell count recovery about two months after transplant was reportedly dependent on only several hundred rapidly expanded clones derived from non-depleted graft cells. Over subsequent months, a decline in hyperexpanded clone frequencies was noted, and after one year, T-cell counts and TCRbeta diversity were mostly ascribed to newly produced T cells.

About this clonotype itself: Its antigen target is currently unknown. The sample holds no much larger clone one base away, and base qualities are not on file.

Receptor amplification or capture employed PCR. TCRdb lists the instrument as Illumina HiSeq 2500. Molecular barcoding was employed in the preparation of TCR libraries, with unique molecular identifiers being used to normalize TCRbeta repertoire quantification. The public reads were reprocessed in TCRdb via fastp at Q25 and MiXCR, keeping in-frame beta chains. Rows matching on CDR3 protein sequence are summarized as one entry with the most common DNA and genes. The sample table contains around 700,000 distinct CDR3 sequences; only one count was recorded for around 12% of them. The ten largest clones add up to around 0.76% of the sample. At the junction V is shortened by 2 bases and J by 8 bases; bases outside the gene matches: 8. CDR1 and CDR2 were assigned from the germline V gene as SGHTA and FQGNSA. The CDR3 covers 15 residues, taking in both the cysteine and the phenylalanine. Just the 45-base CDR3 DNA is kept, in frame starting at base 1.

Interpreted using the paper, the treatment or condition label stands for: allogeneic hematopoietic cell transplantation with graft depleted of TCRalphabeta T cells and CD19 B cells. The transplant recipients were children given TCRalphabeta/CD19-depleted allogeneic hematopoietic cell grafts. This specimen consisted of PBMCs, obtained before TCRalphabeta/CD19-depleted stem cell transplant. The receptor was isolated from a girl aged 2-9 years with congenital amegakaryocytic thrombocytopenia, due to receive a stem cell transplant. The rearrangement joined TRBV7-2 to TRBJ2-1; 8 junctional bases match TRBD2. The CDR3 region: CASSLSGGRRYEQFF. The sequenced DNA is TGTGCCAGCAGCTTATCTGGCGGGAGGAGGTATGAGCAGTTCTTC.